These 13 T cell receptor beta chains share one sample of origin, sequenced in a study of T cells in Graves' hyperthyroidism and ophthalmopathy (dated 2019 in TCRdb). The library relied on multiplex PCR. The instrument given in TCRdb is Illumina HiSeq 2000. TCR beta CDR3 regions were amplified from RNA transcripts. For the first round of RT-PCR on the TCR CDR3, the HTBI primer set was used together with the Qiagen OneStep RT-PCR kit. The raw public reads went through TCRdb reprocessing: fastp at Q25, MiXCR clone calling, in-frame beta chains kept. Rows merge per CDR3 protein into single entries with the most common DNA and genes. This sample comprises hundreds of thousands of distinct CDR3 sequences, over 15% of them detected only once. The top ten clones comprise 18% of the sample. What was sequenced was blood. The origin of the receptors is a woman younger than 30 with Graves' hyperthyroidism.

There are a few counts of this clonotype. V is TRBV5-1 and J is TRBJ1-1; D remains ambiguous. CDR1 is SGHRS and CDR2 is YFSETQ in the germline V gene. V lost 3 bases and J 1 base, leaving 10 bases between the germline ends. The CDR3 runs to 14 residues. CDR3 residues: CASSSFDTNTEAFF. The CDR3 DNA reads TGCGCCAGCAGCTCATTTGACACGAACACTGAAGCTTTCTTT.

The CDR3 sequence is CSGNRQGGTEAFF. The CDR3 coding sequence is TGCAGCGGAAACAGACAGGGTGGCACTGAAGCTTTCTTT. The V and J genes are TRBV29-1 and TRBJ1-1, with 7 positions matching TRBD1. Trimming at V came to 7 bases and at J to 4 bases, leaving 9 bases not matched to a gene. Per germline, CDR1 SQVTM and CDR2 ANQGSEA. There are 13 residues in the CDR3.

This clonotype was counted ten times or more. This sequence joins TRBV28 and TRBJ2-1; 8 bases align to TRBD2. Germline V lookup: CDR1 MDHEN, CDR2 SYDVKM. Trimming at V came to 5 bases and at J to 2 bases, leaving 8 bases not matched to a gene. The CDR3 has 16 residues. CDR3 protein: CASSPAVSGAYNEQFF. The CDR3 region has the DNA TGTGCCAGCAGTCCCGCCGTTAGCGGGGCCTACAATGAGCAGTTCTTC. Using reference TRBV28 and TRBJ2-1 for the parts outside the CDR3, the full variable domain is DVKVTQSSRYLVKRTGEKVFLECVQDMDHENMFWYRQDPGLGLRLIYFSYDVKMKEKGDIPEGYSVSREKKERFSLILESASTNQTSMYLCASSPAVSGAYNEQFFGPGTRLTVL.

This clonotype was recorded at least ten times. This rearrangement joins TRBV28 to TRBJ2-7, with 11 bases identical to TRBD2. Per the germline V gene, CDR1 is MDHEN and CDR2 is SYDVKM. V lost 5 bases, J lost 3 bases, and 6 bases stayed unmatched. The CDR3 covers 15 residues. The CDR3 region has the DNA TGTGCCAGCAGTCCCCAGCTAGCGGGAGGCTACGAGCAGTACTTC. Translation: CASSPQLAGGYEQYF.

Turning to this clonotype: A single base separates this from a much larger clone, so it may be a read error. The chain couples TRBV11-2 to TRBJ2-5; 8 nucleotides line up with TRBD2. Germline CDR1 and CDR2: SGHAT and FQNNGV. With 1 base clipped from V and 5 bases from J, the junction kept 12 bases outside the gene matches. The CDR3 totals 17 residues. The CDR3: CASSLAGLVGPRETQYF. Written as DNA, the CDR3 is TGTGCCAGCAGCTTAGCGGGACTAGTGGGTCCGAGGGAGACCCAGTACTTC.

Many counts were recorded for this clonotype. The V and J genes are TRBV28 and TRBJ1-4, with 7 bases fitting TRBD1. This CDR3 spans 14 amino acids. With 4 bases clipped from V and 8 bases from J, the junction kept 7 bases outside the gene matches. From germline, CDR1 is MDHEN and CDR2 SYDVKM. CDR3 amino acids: CASSSTGSGEKLFF. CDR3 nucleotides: TGTGCCAGCAGTTCGACAGGGTCGGGAGAAAAACTGTTTTTT.

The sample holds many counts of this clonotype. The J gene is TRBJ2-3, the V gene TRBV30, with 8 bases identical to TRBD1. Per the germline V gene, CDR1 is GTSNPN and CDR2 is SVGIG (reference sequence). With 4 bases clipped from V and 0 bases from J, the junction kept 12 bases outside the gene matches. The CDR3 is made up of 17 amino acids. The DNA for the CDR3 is TGTGCCTGGACGCTGAGGAGGACAGGGACTAGCACAGATACGCAGTATTTT. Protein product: CAWTLRRTGTSTDTQYF.

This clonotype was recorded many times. The CDR3: CASSYQGGETQYF. DNA for the CDR3: TGTGCCAGCAGCTATCAGGGAGGAGAGACCCAGTACTTC. This chain joins TRBV7-2 and TRBJ2-5; TRBD2 is a possible D gene (6 bases). Germline lookup yields CDR1 SGHTA and CDR2 FQGNSA. This CDR3 is built from 13 residues. V dropped 4 bases and J dropped 4 bases, with 10 bases sitting between them. The whole variable domain, remainder taken from reference TRBV7-2 and TRBJ2-5, is GAGVSQSPSNKVTEKGKDVELRCDPISGHTALYWYRQSLGQGLEFLIYFQGNSAPDKSGLPSDRFSAERTGGSVSTLTIQRTQQEDSAVYLCASSYQGGETQYFGPGTRLLVL.

The DNA of the CDR3 is TGCGCCAGCAGCTTGTGGGGGGAGGGTAGCGAGCAGTTCTTC. This gives the protein CASSLWGEGSEQFF. The gene calls are TRBV5-1 and TRBJ2-1, with 7 bases fitting TRBD2. CDR3 length: 14 amino acids. Trimming cost V 1 base and J 10 bases; bases outside gene matches: 8. From germline, CDR1 is SGHRS and CDR2 YFSETQ.

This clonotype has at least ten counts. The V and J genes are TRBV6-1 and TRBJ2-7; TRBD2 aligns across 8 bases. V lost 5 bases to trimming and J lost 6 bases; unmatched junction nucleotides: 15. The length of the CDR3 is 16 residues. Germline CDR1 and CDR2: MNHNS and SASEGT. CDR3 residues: CASSNLRTSRGAEQYF. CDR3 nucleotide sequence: TGTGCCAGCAGTAACCTGCGGACTAGCCGGGGAGCCGAGCAGTACTTC.

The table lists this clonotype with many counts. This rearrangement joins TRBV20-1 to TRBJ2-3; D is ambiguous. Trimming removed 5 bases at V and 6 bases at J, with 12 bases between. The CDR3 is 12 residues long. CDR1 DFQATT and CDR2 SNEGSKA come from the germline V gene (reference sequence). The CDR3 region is CSAVPGADTQYF. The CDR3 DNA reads TGCAGTGCTGTCCCCGGCGCGGATACGCAGTATTTT.

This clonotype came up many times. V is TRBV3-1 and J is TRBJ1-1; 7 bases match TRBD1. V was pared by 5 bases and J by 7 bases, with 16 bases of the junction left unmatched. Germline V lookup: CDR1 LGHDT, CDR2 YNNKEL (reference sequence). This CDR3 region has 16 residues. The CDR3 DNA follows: TGTGCCAGCAGCTCCGGTGTACGAACAGGGGAGGTTGAAGCTTTCTTT. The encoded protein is CASSSGVRTGEVEAFF.

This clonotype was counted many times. CDR3 in DNA: TGTGCCAGCAGCCAAGGGACTAGCGGGAGCACAGATACGCAGTATTTT. As protein: CASSQGTSGSTDTQYF. V usage is TRBV4-2 and J usage is TRBJ2-3; 11 positions agree with TRBD2. Germline CDR1 LGHNA, CDR2 YNFKEQ. The CDR3 is 16 residues long. Losses at the gene ends were 1 base for V and 0 bases for J; bases not matched to a gene: 0.